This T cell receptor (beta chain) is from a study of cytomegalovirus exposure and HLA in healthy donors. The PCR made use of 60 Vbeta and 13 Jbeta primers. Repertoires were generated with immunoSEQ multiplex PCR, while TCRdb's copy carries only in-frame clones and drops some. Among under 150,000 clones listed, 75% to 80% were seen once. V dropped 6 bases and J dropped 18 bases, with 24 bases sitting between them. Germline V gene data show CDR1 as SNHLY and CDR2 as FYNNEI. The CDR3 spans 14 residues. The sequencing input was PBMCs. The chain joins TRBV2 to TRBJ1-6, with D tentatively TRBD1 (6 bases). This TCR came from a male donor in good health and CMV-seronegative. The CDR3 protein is CASSLTGNREGGHF. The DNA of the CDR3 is TGTGCCAGCAGCCTAACAGGGAACCGGGAGGGGGGCCACTTT.